This T cell receptor beta chain was retrieved from a study of T cells expressing NK-cell markers. The length of the CDR3 is 13 residues. Germline-derived CDR1 and CDR2 are SQVTM and ANQGSEA. TCR beta cDNA was generated via 5'RACE template switching incorporating UMIs. Reanalyzing the 5' RACE reads, TCRdb keeps one entry per CDR3 protein, without DNA. Its clone listing holds about 140,000 distinct CDR3 sequences. This chain links TRBV29-1 with TRBJ1-1; TCRdb selects TRBD1, and the lack of DNA leaves this call unchecked. The sequenced material came from blood T cells: a sorted CD56 or NKG2C T cell subset, CD4+ or CD8+ T cells, or bulk PBMC T cells (not recorded which). This TCR was sampled from a man aged 18 to 35 in good health. The CDR3 protein is CSVPGQVNTEAFF.